A selection of T cell receptor beta chains follows, all from one sample in a study of spatial heterogeneity in lung cancer. TCRdb used MiXCR to reprocess the 5' RACE reads, holding one entry per CDR3 protein. The sample includes 9,500 to 12,000 distinct CDR3 sequences, 10% of them seen just once. The specimen was PBMCs, collected at follow-up. These receptors all stem from a female donor with early-stage non-small cell lung cancer. Both conserved end residues are part of each CDR3. Fields, in order: CDR3 length, clone size, J gene, V gene, CDR3 protein. Clone size is given for some rows only: seen once, a few or many times, or a class if the clone is expanded.

>16|-|TRBJ2-3|TRBV7-8
CASSPTSGRGGDTQYF
>10|many|TRBJ2-1|TRBV7-9
CASGSDEQFF
>15|many|TRBJ2-1|TRBV7-9
CASSLYRGRRNEQFF
>15|-|TRBJ2-1|TRBV5-1
CASSFGRATYNEQFF
>16|many|TRBJ2-2|TRBV7-8
CASSLEHRPSPGELFF
>16|many|TRBJ2-1|TRBV27
CASSRTISGSYNEQFF
>15|-|TRBJ2-7|TRBV6-2/TRBV6-3
CASRVLAGSSYEQYF
>16|-|TRBJ2-3|TRBV5-1
CASSLGARQGTDTQYF
>18|many|TRBJ2-3|TRBV18
CASSPPLDRGEHTDTQYF
>17|many|TRBJ2-2|TRBV20-1
CSARDTLAGAVTGELFF
>13|-|TRBJ2-3|TRBV29-1
CSVEVSRTDTQYF
>13|many|TRBJ2-1|TRBV2
CARRGGSRNEQFF
>17|many|TRBJ2-1|TRBV4-2
CASSQGSASGGANEQFF
>12|many|TRBJ2-5|TRBV7-6
CASSSRQETQYF
>14|many|TRBJ2-1|TRBV20-1
CSASGTHRFNEQFF
>13|many|TRBJ2-1|TRBV29-1
CSVEQGAWNEQFF
>13|many|TRBJ2-3|TRBV28
CASTSQLGDTQYF
>12|many|TRBJ2-4|TRBV12-3/TRBV12-4
CASRSGGHIQYF
>19|few|TRBJ2-2|TRBV6-5
CASSTINTGLAGMDGELFF
>15|many|TRBJ2-1|TRBV20-1
CSAAPGTSGRDRQFF
>14|many|TRBJ1-1|TRBV6-1
CASSRDGGYTEAFF
>13|many|TRBJ2-7|TRBV6-2/TRBV6-3
CASRGGSSYEQYF
>19|many|TRBJ2-1|TRBV20-1
CSARALHPLAVSSYNEQFF
>16|many|TRBJ2-3|TRBV10-3
CAISPLGGTSTDTQYF
>15|many|TRBJ1-1|TRBV7-8
CASSDAGGMNTEAFF
>14|many|TRBJ2-1|TRBV5-8
CASSLDLRSNEQFF
>14|many|TRBJ1-2|TRBV28
CASSSIVQSYGYTF
>13|many|TRBJ2-5|TRBV7-3
CASSLSAVETQYF
>17|-|TRBJ2-1|TRBV11-2
CASSLVGSGQGRDEQFF
>15|many|TRBJ2-5|TRBV27
CASSGSDRGLETQYF
>19|many|TRBJ2-3|TRBV6-4
CASSDSNQAGGPWADTQYF
>15|medium-sized|TRBJ2-1|TRBV7-8
CASSSLAGPYNEQFF
>14|-|TRBJ1-2|TRBV28
CASWEGGDNYGYTF
>15|many|TRBJ1-4|TRBV11-2
CASSPDAATNEKLFF
>12|-|TRBJ1-1|TRBV5-6
CASSFLVGEAFF
>15|many|TRBJ1-1|TRBV6-5
CASSLSQAGNTEAFF
>16|many|TRBJ2-5|TRBV5-6
CASSLVKGPAQETQYF
>15|few|TRBJ1-1|TRBV4-1
CASSQAWRGRTEAFF
>13|-|TRBJ2-1|TRBV5-5
CASSLVTTSPQFF
>13|many|TRBJ1-1|TRBV2
CASSQLTAAEAFF
>16|many|TRBJ2-2|TRBV28
CASNVLDLTGTGELFF
>12|-|TRBJ2-3|TRBV29-1
CSVEVGGDTQYF
>14|many|TRBJ2-7|TRBV12-3/TRBV12-4
CASSWSGRALEQYF
>12|many|TRBJ2-5|TRBV29-1
CSVGVRQETQYF
>13|many|TRBJ2-1|TRBV27
CASSFYRENEQFF
>15|-|TRBJ2-2|TRBV7-2
CASSHHRRNTGELFF
>16|many|TRBJ2-5|TRBV29-1
CSVVSTGQGALETQYF
>11|many|TRBJ1-2|TRBV6-6
CASSSFYGYTF
>15|many|TRBJ2-5|TRBV7-7
CASSLGPGQQETQYF
>12|many|TRBJ2-4|TRBV6-2/TRBV6-3
CARREPKNIQYF
>14|many|TRBJ2-7|TRBV5-1
CASSSDAHAYEQYF
>11|many|TRBJ2-7|TRBV11-2
CASSSSYEQYF
>14|many|TRBJ2-3|TRBV7-2
CASSLVPPADTQYF
>14|many|TRBJ1-4|TRBV23-1
CASSQSEGWIELFF
>15|-|TRBJ1-2|TRBV28
CASSYPSTGNYGYTF
>15|-|TRBJ2-1|TRBV5-1
CASSLTGPSYNEQFF
>13|many|TRBJ2-5|TRBV10-3
CAISRDRVKTQYF
>13|many|TRBJ2-7|TRBV4-3
CASSQEGWEEQYF
>17|many|TRBJ2-5|TRBV11-2
CASSLGPAQGTRETQYF
>15|many|TRBJ2-1|TRBV5-4
CASRLAGGSYNEQFF